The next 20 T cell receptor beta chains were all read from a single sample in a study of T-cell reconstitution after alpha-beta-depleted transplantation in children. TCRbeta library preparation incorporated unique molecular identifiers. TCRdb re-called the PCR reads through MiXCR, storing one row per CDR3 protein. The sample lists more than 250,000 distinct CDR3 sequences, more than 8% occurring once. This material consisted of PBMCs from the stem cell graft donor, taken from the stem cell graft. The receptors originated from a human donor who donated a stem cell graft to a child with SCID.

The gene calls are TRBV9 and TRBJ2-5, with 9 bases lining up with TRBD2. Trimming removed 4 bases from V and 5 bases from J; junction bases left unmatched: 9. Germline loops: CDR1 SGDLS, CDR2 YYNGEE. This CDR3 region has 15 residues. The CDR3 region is CASSSGLAGGETQYF. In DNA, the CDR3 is TGTGCCAGCAGCTCGGGACTAGCAGGCGGGGAGACCCAGTACTTC.

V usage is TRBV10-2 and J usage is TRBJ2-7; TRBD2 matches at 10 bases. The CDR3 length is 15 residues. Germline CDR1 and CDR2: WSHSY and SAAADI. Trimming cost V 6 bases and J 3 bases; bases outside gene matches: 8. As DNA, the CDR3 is TGCGCCAGCAGGGACATAGCGGGGGGTATCTACGAGCAGTACTTC. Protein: CASRDIAGGIYEQYF.

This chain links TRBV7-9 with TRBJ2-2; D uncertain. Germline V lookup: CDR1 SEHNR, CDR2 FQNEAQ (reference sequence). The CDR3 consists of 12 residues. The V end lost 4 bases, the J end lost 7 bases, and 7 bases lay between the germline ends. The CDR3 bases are TGTGCCAGCAGCTCGGAGTTCGGGGAGCTGTTTTTT. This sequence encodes CASSSEFGELFF.

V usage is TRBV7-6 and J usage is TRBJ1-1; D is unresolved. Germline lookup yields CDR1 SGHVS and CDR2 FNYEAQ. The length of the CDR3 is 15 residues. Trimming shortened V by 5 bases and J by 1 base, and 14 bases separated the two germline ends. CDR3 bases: TGTGCCAGCAGCGAAACCGGTGGTTGGAACACTGAAGCTTTCTTT. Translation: CASSETGGWNTEAFF. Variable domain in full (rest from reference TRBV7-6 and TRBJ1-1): GAGVSQSPRYKVTKRGQDVALRCDPISGHVSLYWYRQALGQGPEFLTYFNYEAQQDKSGLPNDRFSAERPEGSISTLTIQRTEQRDSAMYRCASSETGGWNTEAFFGQGTRLTVV.

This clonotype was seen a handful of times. This CDR3 is CASSPGQDYGYTF. The CDR3 nucleotides are TGTGCCAGCTCACCTGGGCAGGACTATGGCTACACCTTC. The rearrangement links TRBV18 to TRBJ1-2; D unclear. The germline V gene encodes CDR1 KGHSH and CDR2 LQKENI. V was cut by 3 bases and J by 3 bases, with 8 bases left in between. This CDR3 has 13 amino acids.

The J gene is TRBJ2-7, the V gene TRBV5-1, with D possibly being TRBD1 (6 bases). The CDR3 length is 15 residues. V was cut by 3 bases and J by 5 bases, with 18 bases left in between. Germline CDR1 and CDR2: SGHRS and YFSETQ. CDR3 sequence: CASSSIGGETNEQYF. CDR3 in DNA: TGCGCCAGCAGCTCAATTGGGGGCGAAACCAACGAGCAGTACTTC.

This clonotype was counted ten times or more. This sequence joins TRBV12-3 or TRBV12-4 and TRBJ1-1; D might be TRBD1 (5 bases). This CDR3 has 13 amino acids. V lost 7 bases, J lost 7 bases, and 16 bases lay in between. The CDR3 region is CASTLLRGGEAFF. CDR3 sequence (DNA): TGTGCCAGCACCCTATTAAGGGGTGGTGAAGCTTTCTTT.

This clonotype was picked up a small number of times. CDR3 region: CSAKLAGHEQYF. The CDR3 coding sequence is TGCAGTGCTAAACTAGCTGGCCACGAGCAGTACTTC. The V and J genes are TRBV20-1 and TRBJ2-7; D is possibly TRBD2 (6 bases). There are 12 residues in the CDR3. Germline V gene lookup returns CDR1 DFQATT and CDR2 SNEGSKA (reference sequence). V shed 4 bases and J shed 5 bases, with 12 bases lying between them.

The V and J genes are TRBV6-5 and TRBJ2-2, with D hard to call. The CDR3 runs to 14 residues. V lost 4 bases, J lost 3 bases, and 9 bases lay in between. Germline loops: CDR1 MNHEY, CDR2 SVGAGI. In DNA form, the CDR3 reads TGTGCCAGCAGTTTAGGATTGTACACCGGGGAGCTGTTTTTT. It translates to CASSLGLYTGELFF.

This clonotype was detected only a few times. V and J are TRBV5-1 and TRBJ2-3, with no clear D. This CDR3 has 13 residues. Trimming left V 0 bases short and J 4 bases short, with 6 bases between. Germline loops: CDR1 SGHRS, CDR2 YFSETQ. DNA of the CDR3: TGCGCCAGCAGCTTGGGCAACCCAGATACGCAGTATTTT. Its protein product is CASSLGNPDTQYF.

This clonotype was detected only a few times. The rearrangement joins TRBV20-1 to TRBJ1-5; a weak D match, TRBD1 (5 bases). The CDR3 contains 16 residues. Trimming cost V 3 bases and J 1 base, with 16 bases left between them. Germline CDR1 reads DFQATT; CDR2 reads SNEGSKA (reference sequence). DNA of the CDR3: TGCAGTGCTAGTATAGCAGGTGGGGCGAGCAATCAGCCCCAGCATTTT. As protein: CSASIAGGASNQPQHF.

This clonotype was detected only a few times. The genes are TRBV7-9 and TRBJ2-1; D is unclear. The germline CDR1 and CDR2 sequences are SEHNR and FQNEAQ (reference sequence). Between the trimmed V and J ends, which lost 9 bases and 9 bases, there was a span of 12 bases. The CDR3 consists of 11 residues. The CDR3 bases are TGTGCCAGTCCCGGCGTCACTGAGCAGTTCTTC. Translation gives CASPGVTEQFF.

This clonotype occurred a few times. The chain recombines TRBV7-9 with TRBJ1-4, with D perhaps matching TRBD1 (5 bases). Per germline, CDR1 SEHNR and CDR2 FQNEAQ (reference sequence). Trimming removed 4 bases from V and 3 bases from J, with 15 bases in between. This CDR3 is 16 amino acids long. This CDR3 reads CASSSGEWGPNEKLFF. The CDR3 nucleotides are TGTGCCAGCAGCTCGGGGGAGTGGGGACCTAATGAAAAACTGTTTTTT.

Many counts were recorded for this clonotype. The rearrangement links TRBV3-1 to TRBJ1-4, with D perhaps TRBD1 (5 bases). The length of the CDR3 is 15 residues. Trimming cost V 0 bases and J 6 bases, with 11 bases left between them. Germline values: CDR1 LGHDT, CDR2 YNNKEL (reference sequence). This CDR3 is CASSQDVGPDEKLFF. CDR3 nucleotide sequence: TGTGCCAGCAGCCAAGACGTGGGGCCGGATGAAAAACTGTTTTTT.

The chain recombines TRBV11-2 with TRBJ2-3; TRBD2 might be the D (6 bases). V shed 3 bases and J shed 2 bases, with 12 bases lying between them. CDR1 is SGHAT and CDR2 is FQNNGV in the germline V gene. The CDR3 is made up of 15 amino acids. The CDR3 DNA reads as TGTGCCAGCAGCTTGGGACTTCGTCCCACAGATACGCAGTATTTT. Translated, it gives CASSLGLRPTDTQYF.

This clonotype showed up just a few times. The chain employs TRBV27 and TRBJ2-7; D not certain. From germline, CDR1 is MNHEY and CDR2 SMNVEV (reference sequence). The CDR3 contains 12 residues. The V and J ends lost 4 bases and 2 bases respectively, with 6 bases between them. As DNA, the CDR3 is TGTGCCAGCAGTTCACTTCCCTACGAGCAGTACTTC. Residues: CASSSLPYEQYF.

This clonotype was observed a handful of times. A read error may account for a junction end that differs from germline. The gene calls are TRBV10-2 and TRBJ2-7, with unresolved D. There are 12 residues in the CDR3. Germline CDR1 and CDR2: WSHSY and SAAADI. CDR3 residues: CASSESGYLISF. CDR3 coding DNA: TGCGCCAGCAGTGAGTCGGGCTACCTGATTAGCTTC.

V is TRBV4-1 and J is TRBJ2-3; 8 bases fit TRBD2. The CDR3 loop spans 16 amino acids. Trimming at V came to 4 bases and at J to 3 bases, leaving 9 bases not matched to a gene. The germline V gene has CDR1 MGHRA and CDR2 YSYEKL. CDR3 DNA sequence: TGCGCCAGCAGCCCCCCGGGGGGGGCGGGGACAGATACGCAGTATTTT. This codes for CASSPPGGAGTDTQYF.

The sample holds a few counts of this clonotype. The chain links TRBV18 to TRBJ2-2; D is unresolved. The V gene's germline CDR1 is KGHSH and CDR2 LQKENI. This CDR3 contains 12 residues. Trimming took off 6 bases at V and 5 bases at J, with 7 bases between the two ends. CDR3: CASSKVTGELFF. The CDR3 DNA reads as TGTGCCAGCTCGAAGGTGACCGGGGAGCTGTTTTTT.

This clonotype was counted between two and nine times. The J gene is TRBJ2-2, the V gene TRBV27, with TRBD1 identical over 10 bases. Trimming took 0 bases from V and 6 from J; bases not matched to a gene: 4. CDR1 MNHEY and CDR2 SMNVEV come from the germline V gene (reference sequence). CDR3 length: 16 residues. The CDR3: CASSLSPGTGAGELFF. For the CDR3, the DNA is TGTGCCAGCAGTTTATCCCCCGGGACAGGGGCCGGGGAGCTGTTTTTT.